This T cell receptor beta chain was recovered during a study of T cells in Graves' hyperthyroidism and ophthalmopathy (dated by TCRdb to 2018 to 2020). Study-wide context: Peripheral blood samples were taken at the time of initial diagnosis, prior to any treatment. According to the paper, TCR Vbeta CDR3 sequencing was carried out on around 140 peripheral blood samples, which came from approximately 41 ophthalmopathy, 70 to 80 hyperthyroidism and approximately 17 progressor patients. The study also compared thyroid tissue and blood T-cell repertoires from more than 5 Graves' hyperthyroidism patients. The 100 or so discovery patients were divided at random into training and test sets in a 7:3 ratio. Prospective prediction of ophthalmopathy was tested in an independent validation cohort of fewer than 20 hyperthyroidism patients and 15 to 17 patients who later progressed to ophthalmopathy. To identify TCR V-J signatures that set the groups apart, the researchers used a discovery cohort of 90 to 100 patients, made up of approximately 43 with Graves' ophthalmopathy and about 59 with stable Graves' hyperthyroidism. Once sampling was done, hyperthyroidism patients were given methimazole at a starting dose of 30 mg daily, whereas ophthalmopathy patients were given high-dose intravenous methylprednisolone. The paper as a whole reports these results and caveats: Sample size was not statistically predetermined, and blinding of investigators to group allocation was not performed. Ophthalmopathy was separated from stable hyperthyroidism by a 13 V-J signature model, with approximately 90% sensitivity and around 81% specificity obtained in cross-validation and 80%/75% obtained in testing. Most expanded thyroid clonotypes (frequency above 0.001) were also detected in blood, a finding suggesting that blood repertoires may reflect thyroid immune responses. In validation, the model predicted progression to ophthalmopathy a median of about 6 months before onset, with 65% to 71% sensitivity and about 72% specificity.

The TCR beta CDR3 regions were amplified from RNA transcripts. The TCR CDR3 was subjected to a first round of RT-PCR using the HTBI primer set and the Qiagen OneStep RT-PCR kit. Libraries were constructed in a second round of multiplex PCR, after which size selection and purification were carried out. Libraries were sequenced paired-end with 100 bp reads on an Illumina HiSeq2000. Turning to the authors' computational methods: SOAPnuke was used to process the raw data, with reads discarded if the reads contained adapters or uncalled bases, had a mean Phred below 15, or lacked an exact constant-primer or identifier match. High-quality paired reads were merged using COPE v1.2.5, and each unique nucleotide sequence was defined as a clonotype. MiTCR v1.1 was used to align the clonotypes against IMGT TRBV, TRBD and TRBJ reference segments. Only V-J combinations with frequency above 0.0001, covering 99% to 99.2% of repertoires, were analysed. The TCS score was defined as F50 (clonal expansion) divided by E x V (chaos), with BLOSUM62-based TCRdist calculated between CDR3 peptides within each V-J. Welch's t-statistics and random forest reduced just over 500 V-J features to 10 to 15, which were used in a naive Bayes classifier (R e1071). The Morisita-Horn index was used to measure how similar the thyroid and blood repertoires were. TCRdb's own reprocessing of the public reads used fastp at Q25 and MiXCR and kept productive beta chains. Each entry merges the rows of one CDR3 protein and shows their most common DNA and genes. The V and J calls here are based on TCRdb, not the publication. A total of roughly 840,000 distinct CDR3 sequences appear in this sample, roughly 37% of them only once. The ten largest make up about 9% of the sample.

Stable Graves' hyperthyroidism was defined as no progression to ophthalmopathy during 18 months of follow-up. Hyperthyroidism patients were newly diagnosed, had a disease duration of under 2 months, and were aged 18 to 65 years. Exclusion was applied to patients with uncontrolled infections, other autoimmune diseases, pregnancy or lactation. Clinical symptoms, serum thyroxine and TRAb, thyroid ultrasound, and orbital computed tomography formed the basis for the diagnoses. Ficoll-Paque density gradient centrifugation was used to isolate PBMCs from about 10 ml of fresh peripheral blood. Total RNA was extracted using Trizol reagent, and RNA quality was assessed on an Agilent 2100 Bioanalyzer. To note about this clonotype: Its antigen is not yet known. Sequence at one end of the junction differs from germline and may be a read error.

The germline V gene (reference sequence) supplies CDR1 LNHNV and CDR2 YYDKDF. The CDR3 has 17 amino acids, counting the end cysteine and phenylalanine. The only DNA kept is the CDR3, 51 bases in frame from the first base. Here the chain combines TRBV15 and TRBJ1-6; TRBD1 aligns with 8 central bases. This clonotype was sampled from a man aged 18 to 29 with Graves' hyperthyroidism. Sequenced input: blood. The CDR3 reads as follows: CATCSAAPRTGNSPLHF. In nucleotides, the sequence is TGTGCCACCTGCAGTGCTGCCCCTCGGACAGGGAATTCACCCCTCCACTTT.